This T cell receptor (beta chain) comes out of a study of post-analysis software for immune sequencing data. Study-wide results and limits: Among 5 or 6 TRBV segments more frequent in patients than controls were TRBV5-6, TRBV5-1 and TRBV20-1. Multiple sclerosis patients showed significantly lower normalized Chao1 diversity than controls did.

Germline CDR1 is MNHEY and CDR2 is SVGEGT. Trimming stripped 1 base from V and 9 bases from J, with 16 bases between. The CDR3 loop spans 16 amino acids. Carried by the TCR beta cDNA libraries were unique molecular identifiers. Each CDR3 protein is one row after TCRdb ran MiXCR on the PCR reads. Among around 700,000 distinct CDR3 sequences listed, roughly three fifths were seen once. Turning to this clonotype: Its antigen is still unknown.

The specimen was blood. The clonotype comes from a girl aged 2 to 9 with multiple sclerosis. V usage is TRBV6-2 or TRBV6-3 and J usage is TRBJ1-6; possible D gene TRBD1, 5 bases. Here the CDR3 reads CASSYYGTQWGSPLHF. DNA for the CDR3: TGTGCCAGCAGTTACTATGGGACCCAATGGGGTTCACCCCTCCACTTT.